This is a list of T cell receptor beta chains from one sample in a study of blood T cell repertoires in COVID-19. TCRdb's table, derived via immunoSEQ multiplex PCR, lists solely in-frame clones and lacks some. The profile covers about 210,000 clones, with about 89% appearing a single time and 4.8% taken by the ten largest. Sequencing was performed on peripheral blood. These receptors were obtained from a woman aged 35 to 49 with acute or convalescent COVID-19. Both conserved end residues are part of each CDR3. D genes are given only for firm matches. Expanded clones get a size class; other rows say once, few or many, or leave the size out.

V gene,D gene,clone size,J gene,CDR3 DNA,CDR3 protein
TRBV5-1,-,-,TRBJ1-1,TGCGCCAGCAGCTTGATGGAGGCAGAATCTGAAGCTTTCTTT,CASSLMEAESEAFF
TRBV3-1/TRBV3-2,TRBD1,-,TRBJ1-2,TGTGCCAGCAGCCAAGATCTGGGGACAGGGGACGTCCGTAACTATGGCTACACCTTC,CASSQDLGTGDVRNYGYTF
TRBV5-4,-,-,TRBJ2-3,TGTGCCAGCAGCTTGAAGGGACAAGATACGCAGTATTTT,CASSLKGQDTQYF
TRBV4-1,-,few,TRBJ1-2,TGCGCCAGCAGCCAAGTTACAGTTCCAGCTGGCTACACCTTC,CASSQVTVPAGYTF
TRBV28,-,-,TRBJ1-1,TGTGCCAGCACCTACCCTGGGGGGGAGGGCACTGAAGCTTTCTTT,CASTYPGGEGTEAFF
TRBV5-5,-,-,TRBJ1-1,TGTGCCAGCAGCTTGGAGGGGATGGTGAACACTGAAGCTTTCTTT,CASSLEGMVNTEAFF
TRBV7-2,-,-,TRBJ1-2,TGTGCCAGCAGCTTAGGAAGCCAGGCTAACTATGGCTACACCTTC,CASSLGSQANYGYTF
TRBV5-4,TRBD1,-,TRBJ1-1,TGTGCCAGCAGCTCTCGGGACAGGGGGATCGCTGAAGCTTTCTTT,CASSSRDRGIAEAFF
TRBV19,TRBD1,once,TRBJ1-2,TGTGCCAGTAACCTCAGGACAGGGGATTATGGCTACACCTTC,CASNLRTGDYGYTF
TRBV18,-,-,TRBJ1-2,TGTGCCAGCTCATCCGCCGGACAATATGGCTACACCTTC,CASSSAGQYGYTF
TRBV7-2,TRBD1,-,TRBJ2-3,TGTGCCAGCAGCCGTACAGGGGGCCGGAGCGATACGCAGTATTTT,CASSRTGGRSDTQYF
TRBV29-1,-,few,TRBJ2-2,TGCAGCGTTGGTCGGTCGACTAGTTCCGGGGAGCTGTTTTTT,CSVGRSTSSGELFF